In this sample, the clone carrying this TCR beta chain turned up many times. Its antigen is unidentified. This entry belongs to a study of T cells in Graves' hyperthyroidism and ophthalmopathy. General study findings and limits: Separating ophthalmopathy from stable hyperthyroidism was achieved by a 13 V-J model.

The CDR3 sequence is 12 residues long. From germline, CDR1 is SGHDT and CDR2 YYEEEE. Trimming took 4 bases from V and 6 from J, leaving 10 bases between them. Template material for amplifying TCR beta CDR3 regions consisted of RNA transcripts. The TCR CDR3 was amplified in a first-round RT-PCR using the HTBI primer set. TCRdb ran MiXCR on the multiplex PCR reads and lists one entry per CDR3 protein. The sample has about 210,000 distinct CDR3 sequences, under 20% seen once. About 10 ml of fresh peripheral blood supplied the PBMCs. This sequence joins TRBV5-6 and TRBJ1-1; D call uncertain. The source of this sequence is a man aged 45 to 65 with Graves' hyperthyroidism. Source material: blood. CDR3 DNA: TGTGCCAGCAGCGGGATTAGGCCTGAAGCTTTCTTT. It translates to CASSGIRPEAFF.